This T cell receptor (beta chain) was recovered during a study of T cell responses to AZD1222 COVID-19 vaccine. Study as a whole: Pooled samples include second doses given at about 4 or 12 weeks. Study-level results: Every sample of the repertoires postdated the peak T cell response.

Points on this clone: The target antigen is unknown. Other DNA sequences in the sample encode the same CDR3.

TCRdb keeps only in-frame clones here, not all; method: immunoSEQ multiplex PCR. The sample includes 200,000 or so clones, 80% to 90% of them seen just once. J lost 4 bases, V lost 2 bases, and 2 bases had no gene match. Germline lookup yields CDR1 MNHEY and CDR2 SMNVEV (reference sequence). This CDR3 is 14 amino acids long. The rearrangement uses TRBV27 and TRBJ2-7, with 10 positions matching TRBD1. This specimen was peripheral blood, taken on day 0 of AZD1222 vaccination. This receptor was obtained from an adult in good health. The CDR3 DNA follows: TGTGCCAGCAGTTTAGGGACAGGGGTTTACGAGCAGTACTTC. Translation gives CASSLGTGVYEQYF.